Detailed here is one TCR beta chain. The antigen remains unidentified. These data are taken from a study of cytomegalovirus exposure and HLA in healthy donors. Whole-study findings and limits: A previous analysis found most TCR beta V segments productive roughly 87% or roughly 30% of the time. When analyzed later, a missense DCLRE1C variant was found to be linked to TCR beta V- and J-gene trimming. The presence/absence work took it that sequencing depth was about the same across donors.

Researchers ran the PCR with 60 Vbeta and 13 Jbeta primers. In the authors' methods: A later analysis counted some 87 million unique TCR beta chains, around 10 million shared. This table comes from immunoSEQ multiplex PCR, and its TCRdb copy is limited to in-frame clones, with some not included. V and J calls and clone size are those listed in that table; D and trimming were worked out from the DNA. The specimen's table records 150,000 or so clones. Germline lookup yields CDR1 ENHRY and CDR2 SYGVKD. This CDR3 spans 13 amino acids. V gave up 11 bases and J gave up 0 bases, with 11 bases separating them.

The clonotype originates from a woman between 35 and 50 years old in good health and CMV-seropositive. The sample taken for sequencing was PBMCs. The chain recombines TRBV10-3 with TRBJ1-3, with D hard to call. The CDR3 here is CALRPSSGNTIYF. DNA of the CDR3: TGTGCCTTGCGGCCCTCCTCTGGAAACACCATATATTTT.